The next 7 T cell receptor beta chains were all read from a single sample in a study of blood T cell repertoires in COVID-19. Sequencing was performed with immunoSEQ multiplex PCR; in TCRdb, only in-frame clones are kept and a portion is missing. The profile shows about 3,200 clones, 75% to 90% of them singletons. Sequencing was performed on peripheral blood. The origin of the receptors is a human donor with active COVID-19. The donor label of this sample is uncertain.

The rearrangement links TRBV10-3 to TRBJ2-7, with 7 bases lining up with TRBD1. Germline loops: CDR1 ENHRY, CDR2 SYGVKD. V trimming: 6 bases; J trimming: 3 bases; junction bases outside the gene matches: 2. The CDR3 spans 12 residues. CDR3 DNA sequence: TGTGCCATCAGAACAGGGGACTACGAGCAGTACTTC. Its translation: CAIRTGDYEQYF.

V usage is TRBV5-8 and J usage is TRBJ2-7; TRBD1 aligns across 7 bases. This CDR3 comprises 15 residues. CDR1 and CDR2 from the germline V gene are SGHTS and YDEGEE. V gave up 1 base and J gave up 0 bases; unmatched junction bases: 4. The CDR3, as DNA: TGTGCCAGCAGCTTGCGGCCAGGGGGCTCCTACGAGCAGTACTTC. The encoded protein is CASSLRPGGSYEQYF.

V is TRBV3-1 (or the pseudogene TRBV3-2) and J is TRBJ2-7; D unresolved. Per germline, CDR1 LGHDT and CDR2 YNNKEL (reference sequence). The length of the CDR3 is 13 residues. V was trimmed by 1 base and J by 6 bases, leaving 10 bases between them. The CDR3 DNA follows: TGTGCCAGCAGCCAAGCCGCGGCGAGCGAGCAGTACGTC. Encoded protein: CASSQAAASEQYV.

CDR3 residues: CASSQDVSGTGDEQFF. DNA of the CDR3: TGTGCCAGCAGCCAAGATGTTAGCGGAACGGGCGATGAGCAGTTCTTC. The genes are TRBV3-1 (or the pseudogene TRBV3-2) and TRBJ2-1; D perhaps matches TRBD2 (6 bases). Trimming pared 0 bases from V and 8 bases from J, leaving 17 bases between. The CDR3 length is 16 residues. Germline CDR1 is LGHDT and CDR2 is YNNKEL (reference sequence).

The chain combines TRBV4-1 with TRBJ1-2; D ambiguous. Trimming pared 3 bases from V and 1 base from J, leaving 3 bases between. The germline V gene encodes CDR1 MGHRA and CDR2 YSYEKL. The CDR3 sequence is 12 residues long. In DNA form, the CDR3 reads TGCGCCAGCAGCCACCTTAACTATGGCTACACCTTC. Translated: CASSHLNYGYTF.

This chain joins TRBV18 and TRBJ1-5; D gene unclear. V lost 1 base and J lost 1, with 8 bases in between. The CDR3 is 15 residues long. Germline V gives CDR1 KGHSH, CDR2 LQKENI. Written as DNA, the CDR3 is TGTGCCAGCTCACCACGTGGTAGCAGCAATCAGCCCCAGCATTTT. Translation gives CASSPRGSSNQPQHF.

The rearrangement links TRBV5-1 to TRBJ2-3, with D possibly TRBD2 on 7 matching bases. The V gene's germline CDR1 is SGHRS and CDR2 YFSETQ. The CDR3 is made up of 15 amino acids. V was pared by 3 bases and J by 1 base, with 12 bases between. The CDR3 bases are TGCGCCAGCAGCTCAACAGGGAGGGGCACAGATACGCAGTATTTT. Protein: CASSSTGRGTDTQYF.